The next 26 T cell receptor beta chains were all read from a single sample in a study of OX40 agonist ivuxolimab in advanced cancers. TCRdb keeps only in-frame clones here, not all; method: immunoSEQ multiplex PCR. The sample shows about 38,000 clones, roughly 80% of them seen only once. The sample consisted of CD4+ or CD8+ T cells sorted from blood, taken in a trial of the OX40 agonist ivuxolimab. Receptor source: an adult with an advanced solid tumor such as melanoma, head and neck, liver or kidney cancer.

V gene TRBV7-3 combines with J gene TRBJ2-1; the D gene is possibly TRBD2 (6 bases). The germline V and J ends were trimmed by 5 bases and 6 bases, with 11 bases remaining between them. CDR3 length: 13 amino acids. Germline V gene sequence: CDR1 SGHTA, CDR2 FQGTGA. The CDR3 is CASSPRTTNEQFF. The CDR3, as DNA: TGTGCCAGCAGCCCGCGGACTACCAATGAGCAGTTCTTC.

CDR3 in amino acids: CASRPWLAENNEQFF. CDR3 in DNA: TGTGCCAGCAGGCCTTGGCTAGCGGAAAACAATGAGCAGTTCTTC. The chain carries TRBV11-2 and TRBJ2-1; TRBD2 matches 7 bases. The CDR3 is 15 amino acids. Unmatched junction bases numbered 10, after V lost 6 bases and J lost 5 bases. Germline CDR1 and CDR2: SGHAT and FQNNGV. Combining the CDR3 with reference TRBV11-2 and TRBJ2-1 gives the whole variable domain EAGVAQSPRYKIIEKRQSVAFWCNPISGHATLYWYQQILGQGPKLLIQFQNNGVVDDSQLPKDRFSAERLKGVDSTLKIQPAKLEDSAVYLCASRPWLAENNEQFFGPGTRLTVL.

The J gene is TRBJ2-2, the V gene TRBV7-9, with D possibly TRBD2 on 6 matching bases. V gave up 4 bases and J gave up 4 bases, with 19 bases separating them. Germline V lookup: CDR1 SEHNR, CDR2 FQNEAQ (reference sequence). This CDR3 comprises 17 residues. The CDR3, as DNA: TGTGCCAGCAGCTCCCAGCGGGTCGGGATTCGCACCGGGGAGCTGTTTTTT. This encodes CASSSQRVGIRTGELFF. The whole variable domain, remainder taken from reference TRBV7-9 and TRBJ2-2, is DTGVSQNPRHKITKRGQNVTFRCDPISEHNRLYWYRQTLGQGPEFLTYFQNEAQLEKSRLLSDRFSAERPKGSFSTLEIQRTEQGDSAMYLCASSSQRVGIRTGELFFGEGSRLTVL.

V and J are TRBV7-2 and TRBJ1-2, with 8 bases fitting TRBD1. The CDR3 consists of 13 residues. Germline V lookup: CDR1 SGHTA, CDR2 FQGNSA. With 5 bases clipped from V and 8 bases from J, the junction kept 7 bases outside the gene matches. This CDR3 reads CASSRQGTEGYTF. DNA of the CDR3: TGTGCCAGCAGCCGACAGGGGACGGAGGGCTACACCTTC.

The CDR3 spells CASSFPSGGGETQYF. As DNA, the CDR3 is TGTGCCAGCAGCTTCCCTAGCGGAGGCGGGGAGACCCAGTACTTC. The rearrangement uses TRBV7-9 and TRBJ2-5; 7 bases line up with TRBD2. The germline CDR1 and CDR2 sequences are SEHNR and FQNEAQ (reference sequence). This CDR3 spans 15 amino acids. V shed 3 bases and J 5 bases; nucleotides not matched to a gene: 9. The whole variable domain, filled in from reference TRBV7-9 and TRBJ2-5, reads DTGVSQNPRHKITKRGQNVTFRCDPISEHNRLYWYRQTLGQGPEFLTYFQNEAQLEKSRLLSDRFSAERPKGSFSTLEIQRTEQGDSAMYLCASSFPSGGGETQYFGPGTRLLVL.

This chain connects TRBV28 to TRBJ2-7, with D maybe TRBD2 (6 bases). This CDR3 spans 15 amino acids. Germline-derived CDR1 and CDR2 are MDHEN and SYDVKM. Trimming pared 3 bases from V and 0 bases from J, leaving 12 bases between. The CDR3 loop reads CASSLGLENSYEQYF. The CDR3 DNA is TGTGCCAGCAGTTTGGGACTGGAGAACTCCTACGAGCAGTACTTC.

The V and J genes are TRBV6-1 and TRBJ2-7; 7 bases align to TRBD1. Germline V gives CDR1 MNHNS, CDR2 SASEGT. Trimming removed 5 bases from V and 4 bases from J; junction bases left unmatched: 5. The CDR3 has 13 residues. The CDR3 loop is CASSPTTGYEQYF. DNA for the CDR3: TGTGCCAGCAGTCCAACGACAGGGTACGAGCAGTACTTC.

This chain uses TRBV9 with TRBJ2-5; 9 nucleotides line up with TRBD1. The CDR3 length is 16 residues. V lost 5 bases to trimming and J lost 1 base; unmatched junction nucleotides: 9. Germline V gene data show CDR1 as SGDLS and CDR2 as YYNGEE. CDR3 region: CASSTRDRASQETQYF. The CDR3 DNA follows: TGTGCCAGCAGTACCCGGGACAGGGCTAGCCAAGAGACCCAGTACTTC.

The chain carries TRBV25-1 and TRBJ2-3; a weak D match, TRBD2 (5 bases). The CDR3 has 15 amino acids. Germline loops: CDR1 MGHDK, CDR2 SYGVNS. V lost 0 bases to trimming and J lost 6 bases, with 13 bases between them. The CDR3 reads CASSEYRGSMDTQYF. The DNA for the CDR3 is TGTGCCAGCAGTGAATATAGAGGGTCGATGGATACGCAGTATTTT.

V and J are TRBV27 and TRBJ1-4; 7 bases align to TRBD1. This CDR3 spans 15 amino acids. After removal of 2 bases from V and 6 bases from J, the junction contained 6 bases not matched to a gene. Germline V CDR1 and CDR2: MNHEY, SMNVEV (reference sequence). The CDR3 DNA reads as TGTGCCAGCAGTTTACGTCGACAGGGTCATGAAAAACTGTTTTTT. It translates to CASSLRRQGHEKLFF.

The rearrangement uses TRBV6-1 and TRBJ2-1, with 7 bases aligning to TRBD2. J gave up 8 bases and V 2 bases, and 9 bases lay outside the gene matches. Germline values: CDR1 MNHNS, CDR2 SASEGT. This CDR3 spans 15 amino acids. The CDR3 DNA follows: TGTGCCAGCAGTGAATCCCAGGGAGGGTTCGATGAGCAGTTCTTC. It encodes CASSESQGGFDEQFF.

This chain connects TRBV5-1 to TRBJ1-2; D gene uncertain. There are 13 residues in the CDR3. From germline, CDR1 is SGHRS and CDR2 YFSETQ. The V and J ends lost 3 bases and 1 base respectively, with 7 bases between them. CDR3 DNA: TGCGCCAGCAGCTCTGGACTTAACTATGGCTACACCTTC. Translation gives CASSSGLNYGYTF. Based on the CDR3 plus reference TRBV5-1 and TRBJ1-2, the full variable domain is KAGVTQTPRYLIKTRGQQVTLSCSPISGHRSVSWYQQTPGQGLQFLFEYFSETQRNKGNFPGRFSGRQFSNSRSEMNVSTLELGDSALYLCASSSGLNYGYTFGSGTRLTVV.

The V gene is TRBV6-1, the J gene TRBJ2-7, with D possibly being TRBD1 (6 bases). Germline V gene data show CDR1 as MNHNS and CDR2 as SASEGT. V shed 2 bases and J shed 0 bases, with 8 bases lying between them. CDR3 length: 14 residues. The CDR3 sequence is CASSEQGFSYEQYF. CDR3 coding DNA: TGTGCCAGCAGTGAACAGGGGTTCTCCTACGAGCAGTACTTC.

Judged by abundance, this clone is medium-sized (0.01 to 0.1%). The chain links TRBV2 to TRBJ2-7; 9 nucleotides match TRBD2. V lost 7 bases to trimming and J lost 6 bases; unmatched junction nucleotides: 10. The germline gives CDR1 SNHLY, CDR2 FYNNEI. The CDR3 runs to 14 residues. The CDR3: CASKVSLAGSEQYF. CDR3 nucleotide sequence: TGTGCCAGCAAAGTAAGCCTAGCGGGAAGCGAGCAGTACTTC.

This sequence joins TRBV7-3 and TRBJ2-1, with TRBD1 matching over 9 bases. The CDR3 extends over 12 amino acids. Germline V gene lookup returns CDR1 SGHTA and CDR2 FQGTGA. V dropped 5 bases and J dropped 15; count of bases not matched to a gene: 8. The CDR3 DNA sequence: TGTGCCAGCAGCCCTGGGGACAGGGTGCTGTTCTTC. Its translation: CASSPGDRVLFF.

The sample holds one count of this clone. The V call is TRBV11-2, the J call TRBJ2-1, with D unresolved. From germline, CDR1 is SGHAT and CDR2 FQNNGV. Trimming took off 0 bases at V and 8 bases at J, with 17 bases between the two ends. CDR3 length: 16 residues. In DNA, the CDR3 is TGTGCCAGCAGCTTAGATTCGGCCAGCCTAGGGCATGAGCAGTTCTTC. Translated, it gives CASSLDSASLGHEQFF. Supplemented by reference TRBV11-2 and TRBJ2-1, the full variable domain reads EAGVAQSPRYKIIEKRQSVAFWCNPISGHATLYWYQQILGQGPKLLIQFQNNGVVDDSQLPKDRFSAERLKGVDSTLKIQPAKLEDSAVYLCASSLDSASLGHEQFFGPGTRLTVL.

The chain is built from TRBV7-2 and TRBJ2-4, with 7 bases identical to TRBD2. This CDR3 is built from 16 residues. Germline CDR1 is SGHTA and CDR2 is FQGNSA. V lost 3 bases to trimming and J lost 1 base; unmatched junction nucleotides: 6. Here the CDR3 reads CASSFETSWAKNIQYF. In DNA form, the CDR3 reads TGTGCCAGCAGCTTCGAGACTAGCTGGGCCAAAAACATTCAGTACTTC. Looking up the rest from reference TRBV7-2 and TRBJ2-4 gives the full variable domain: GAGVSQSPSNKVTEKGKDVELRCDPISGHTALYWYRQSLGQGLEFLIYFQGNSAPDKSGLPSDRFSAERTGGSVSTLTIQRTQQEDSAVYLCASSFETSWAKNIQYFGAGTRLSVL.

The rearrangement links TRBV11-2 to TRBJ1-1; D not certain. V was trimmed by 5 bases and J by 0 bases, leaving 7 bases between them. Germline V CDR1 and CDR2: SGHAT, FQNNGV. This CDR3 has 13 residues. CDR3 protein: CASSTIMNTEAFF. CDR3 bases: TGTGCCAGCAGCACCATCATGAACACTGAAGCTTTCTTT.

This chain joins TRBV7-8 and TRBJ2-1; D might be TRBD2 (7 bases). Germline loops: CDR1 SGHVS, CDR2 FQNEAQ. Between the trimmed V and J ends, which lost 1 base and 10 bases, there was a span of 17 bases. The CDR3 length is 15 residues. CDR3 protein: CASSLEGGAGAEQFF. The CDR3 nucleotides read TGTGCCAGCAGCTTAGAGGGGGGGGCGGGAGCGGAGCAGTTCTTC.

Written as DNA, the CDR3 is TGTGCCAGTAGGGTTCCCGGGGGGGGTTTCACCGGGGAGCTGTTTTTT. Its protein is CASRVPGGGFTGELFF. This chain uses TRBV19 with TRBJ2-2; TRBD2 matches 8 bases. The CDR3 consists of 16 residues. J gave up 4 bases and V 6 bases, and 10 bases lay outside the gene matches. Germline-derived CDR1 and CDR2 are LNHDA and SQIVND (reference sequence).

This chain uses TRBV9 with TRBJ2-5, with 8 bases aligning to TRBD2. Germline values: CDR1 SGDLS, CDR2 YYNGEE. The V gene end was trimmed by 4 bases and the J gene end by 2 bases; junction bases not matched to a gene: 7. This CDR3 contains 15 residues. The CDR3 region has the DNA TGTGCCAGCAGCCCAGGCGGGGGGCGTCAAGAGACCCAGTACTTC. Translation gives CASSPGGGRQETQYF.

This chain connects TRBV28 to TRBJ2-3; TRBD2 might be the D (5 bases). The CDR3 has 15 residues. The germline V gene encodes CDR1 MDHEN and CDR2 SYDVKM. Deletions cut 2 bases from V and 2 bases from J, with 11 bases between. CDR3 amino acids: CASSLAGPITDTQYF. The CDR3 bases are TGTGCCAGCAGTTTAGCGGGCCCCATCACAGATACGCAGTATTTT.

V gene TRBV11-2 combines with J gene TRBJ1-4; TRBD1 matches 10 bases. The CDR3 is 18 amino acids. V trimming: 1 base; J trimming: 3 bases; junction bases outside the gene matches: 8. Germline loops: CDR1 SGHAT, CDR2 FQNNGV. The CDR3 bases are TGTGCCAGCAGCTTAGGACAGGGGGCCTCGGATCCTAATGAAAAACTGTTTTTT. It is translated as CASSLGQGASDPNEKLFF.

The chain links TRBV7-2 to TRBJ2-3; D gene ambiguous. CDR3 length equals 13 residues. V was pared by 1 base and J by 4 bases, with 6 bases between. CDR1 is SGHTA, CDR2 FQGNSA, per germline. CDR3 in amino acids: CASSLVRADTQYF. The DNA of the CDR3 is TGTGCCAGCAGCTTAGTTAGGGCAGATACGCAGTATTTT. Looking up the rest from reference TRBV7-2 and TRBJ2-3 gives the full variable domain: GAGVSQSPSNKVTEKGKDVELRCDPISGHTALYWYRQSLGQGLEFLIYFQGNSAPDKSGLPSDRFSAERTGGSVSTLTIQRTQQEDSAVYLCASSLVRADTQYFGPGTRLTVL.

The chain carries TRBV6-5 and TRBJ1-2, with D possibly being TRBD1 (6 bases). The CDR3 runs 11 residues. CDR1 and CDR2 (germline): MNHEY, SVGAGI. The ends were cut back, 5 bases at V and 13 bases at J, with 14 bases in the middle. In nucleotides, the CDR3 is TGTGCCAGCAGTGAGACAGGTTCCAGCACCTTC. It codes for CASSETGSSTF.

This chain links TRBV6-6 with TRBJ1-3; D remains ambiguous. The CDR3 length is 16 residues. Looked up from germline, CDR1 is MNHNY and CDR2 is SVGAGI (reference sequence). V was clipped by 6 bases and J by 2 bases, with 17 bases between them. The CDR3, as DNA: TGTGCCAGCAGCCCTCGAGGAGGGATGACTGGAAACACCATATATTTT. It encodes CASSPRGGMTGNTIYF.